A single sample gave rise to the 14 T cell receptor beta chains below, sequenced in a study of cytomegalovirus exposure and HLA in healthy donors. The study ran its PCR with 60 Vbeta and 13 Jbeta primers. Some clones are missing from TCRdb's copy, which holds only in-frame ones; the method was immunoSEQ multiplex PCR. The profile shows more than 140,000 clones, 75% of them singletons. The sample consisted of PBMCs. The origin of the receptors is a middle-aged man in good health and CMV-seronegative.

The CDR3 loop is CSGGGDYGYTF. In DNA, the CDR3 is TGCAGTGGAGGGGGCGACTATGGCTACACCTTC. V and J are TRBV29-1 and TRBJ1-2; TRBD1 agrees at 7 bases. The CDR3 runs to 11 residues. Germline values: CDR1 SQVTM, CDR2 ANQGSEA. The full variable domain, completed using reference TRBV29-1 and TRBJ1-2, is SAVISQKPSRDICQRGTSLTIQCQVDSQVTMMFWYRQQPGQSLTLIATANQGSEATYESGFVIDKFPISRPNLTFSTLTVSNMSPEDSSIYLCSGGGDYGYTFGSGTRLTVV.

The chain links TRBV11-2 to TRBJ1-5; D is unclear. With 1 base removed from V and 7 bases from J, the gap between germline ends came to 20 bases. The germline gives CDR1 SGHAT, CDR2 FQNNGV. The CDR3 runs 17 residues. CDR3 loop: CASSLGPSLDSGQPQHF. CDR3 in DNA: TGTGCCAGCAGCTTAGGTCCCTCCCTCGACTCCGGACAGCCCCAGCATTTT.

The V and J genes are TRBV18 and TRBJ1-4; a weak D match, TRBD1 (6 bases). The CDR3 is 18 amino acids. With 3 bases removed from V and 3 bases from J, the gap between germline ends came to 20 bases. In germline, CDR1 is KGHSH, CDR2 LQKENI. The CDR3 protein is CASSPYAGEGDSNEKLFF. The CDR3 bases are TGTGCCAGCTCACCGTATGCCGGTGAGGGGGATTCTAATGAAAAACTGTTTTTT.

The chain recombines TRBV11-2 with TRBJ2-1; 8 nucleotides match TRBD1. V lost 1 base and J lost 1; bases outside the gene matches: 3. Germline lookup yields CDR1 SGHAT and CDR2 FQNNGV. This CDR3 is built from 16 residues. CDR3 nucleotides: TGTGCCAGCAGCTTAGCAAGGGACAGGTCCTACAATGAGCAGTTCTTC. Amino acids: CASSLARDRSYNEQFF.

In this sample, this clone turned up once. The J gene is TRBJ2-7, the V gene TRBV5-8; TRBD2 matches at 14 bases. V gave up 4 bases and J gave up 1 base; unmatched junction bases: 7. Germline CDR1 and CDR2: SGHTS and YDEGEE. This CDR3 contains 17 residues. The CDR3: CASSLGLAGAVSYEQYF. CDR3 in DNA: TGTGCCAGCAGCCTGGGACTAGCGGGGGCCGTATCCTACGAGCAGTACTTC. Full variable domain (missing parts from reference TRBV5-8 and TRBJ2-7): EAGVTQSPTHLIKTRGQQATLRCSPISGHTSVYWYQQALGLGLQFLLWYDEGEERNRGNFPPRFSGRQFPNYSSELNVNALELEDSALYLCASSLGLAGAVSYEQYFGPGTRLTVT.

This clone was counted once. The rearrangement joins TRBV7-9 to TRBJ2-5; 13 bases map to TRBD2. The CDR3 is 16 amino acids. CDR1 SEHNR and CDR2 FQNEAQ come from the germline V gene (reference sequence). V lost 1 base and J lost 6; bases outside the gene matches: 5. In nucleotides, the CDR3 is TGTGCCAGCAGCTTAGTTACTAGCGGGGGGGCACAGACCCAGTACTTC. This sequence encodes CASSLVTSGGAQTQYF.

This chain joins TRBV7-9 and TRBJ2-5, with D tentatively TRBD1 (5 bases). The CDR3 is made up of 16 amino acids. Trimming removed 5 bases from V and 1 base from J, with 17 bases in between. The V gene's germline CDR1 is SEHNR and CDR2 FQNEAQ (reference sequence). Written as DNA, the CDR3 is TGTGCCAGCAGCCCGACGGCAGGGTCCACCCAAGAGACCCAGTACTTC. Translated: CASSPTAGSTQETQYF. The whole variable domain, remainder taken from reference TRBV7-9 and TRBJ2-5, is DTGVSQNPRHKITKRGQNVTFRCDPISEHNRLYWYRQTLGQGPEFLTYFQNEAQLEKSRLLSDRFSAERPKGSFSTLEIQRTEQGDSAMYLCASSPTAGSTQETQYFGPGTRLLVL.

The chain is built from TRBV2 and TRBJ2-7; tentatively, D is TRBD2 (6 bases). The ends were cut back, 8 bases at V and 0 bases at J, with 11 bases in the middle. The CDR3 covers 13 residues. Germline V lookup: CDR1 SNHLY, CDR2 FYNNEI. The CDR3: CASWRDGSYEQYF. The CDR3 region has the DNA TGTGCCAGCTGGCGGGACGGCTCCTACGAGCAGTACTTC.

V is TRBV6-6 and J is TRBJ1-5; 7 bases match TRBD1. The CDR3 sequence is 13 residues long. The germline V gene has CDR1 MNHNY and CDR2 SVGAGI (reference sequence). V was clipped by 6 bases and J by 4 bases; unmatched bases: 3. The CDR3 loop is CASRTGLNQPQHF. The CDR3 region has the DNA TGTGCCAGCAGGACAGGGTTAAATCAGCCCCAGCATTTT.

The CDR3 here is CAWSVAGVETQYF. For the CDR3, the DNA is TGTGCCTGGAGTGTGGCAGGGGTAGAGACCCAGTACTTC. The chain combines TRBV30 with TRBJ2-5, with a weak D call TRBD1 (6 bases). The CDR3 has 13 amino acids. The germline gives CDR1 GTSNPN, CDR2 SVGIG (reference sequence). V lost 0 bases, J lost 4 bases, and 9 bases lay in between.

This clone was observed once. The J gene is TRBJ2-7, the V gene TRBV10-2; D is possibly TRBD2 (6 bases). Germline V gene data show CDR1 as WSHSY and CDR2 as SAAADI. CDR3 length: 13 amino acids. The germline V and J ends were trimmed by 10 bases and 6 bases, with 19 bases remaining between them. CDR3 coding DNA: TGCGCCACGCTCACTGGCGGGGACTCCGAGCAGTACTTC. Its translation: CATLTGGDSEQYF.

The rearrangement uses TRBV6-1 and TRBJ2-2; 8 bases line up with TRBD1. V trimming: 10 bases; J trimming: 4 bases; junction bases outside the gene matches: 11. Germline-derived CDR1 and CDR2 are MNHNS and SASEGT. The CDR3 runs 15 residues. For the CDR3, the DNA is TGTGCCACAACGGACAGGGCGTTCCTCACCGGGGAGCTGTTTTTT. This sequence encodes CATTDRAFLTGELFF.

The rearrangement uses TRBV9 and TRBJ2-1; 16 positions match TRBD2. V trimming: 0 bases; J trimming: 8 bases; junction bases outside the gene matches: 2. This CDR3 has 16 amino acids. Germline CDR1 SGDLS, CDR2 YYNGEE. Here the CDR3 DNA reads TGTGCCAGCAGCGTAGGGGGGACTAGCGGGGGGGATGAGCAGTTCTTC. It translates to CASSVGGTSGGDEQFF.

The genes are TRBV19 and TRBJ2-1, with TRBD1 matching over 7 bases. J gave up 1 base and V 7 bases, and 4 bases lay outside the gene matches. The CDR3 runs to 14 residues. From germline, CDR1 is LNHDA and CDR2 SQIVND (reference sequence). The CDR3 spells CASMGRGSYNEQFF. CDR3 DNA: TGTGCCAGTATGGGCAGGGGGTCCTACAATGAGCAGTTCTTC.